This T cell receptor beta chain was recovered during a study of blood T cell repertoires in COVID-19. Study-level background: Collection of acute and convalescent COVID-19 samples took place in the United States, Italy and Spain. From T cells, B-cell-depleted T cells, or PBMCs came the material, which was cDNA or gDNA.

This clone appeared once. The germline CDR1 and CDR2 sequences are SGDLS and YYNGEE. This CDR3 comprises 16 residues. With 0 bases removed from V and 4 bases from J, the gap between germline ends came to 13 bases. Original methodology: Cell counts per sample came from amplifying reference gene primers. Clones were sequenced by immunoSEQ multiplex PCR, and TCRdb holds only the in-frame ones, with some missing. D and trimming were read from the DNA, whereas the V and J calls and clone size are those reported in that table. This sample has 75,000 to 85,000 clones, with 80% to 90% found just once. The TCR originated in a human donor in a cohort sampled during active COVID-19. The sample comprised peripheral blood. The J gene is TRBJ2-2, the V gene TRBV9, with a weak D call TRBD1 (7 bases). CDR3 protein: CASSVGAGGGTGELFF. In nucleotides, the CDR3 is TGTGCCAGCAGCGTAGGGGCAGGGGGAGGCACCGGGGAGCTGTTTTTT.